The sequence of this T cell receptor (beta chain) was determined in a study of T cells in Graves' hyperthyroidism and ophthalmopathy. Amplification of TCR beta CDR3 regions used RNA as the template. Using the HTBI primer set, a first-round RT-PCR was run on the TCR CDR3. TCRdb independently ran MiXCR on the multiplex PCR reads; one entry per CDR3 protein. The repertoire holds roughly 740,000 distinct CDR3 sequences, with roughly 15% as singletons. Germline CDR1 is SQVTM and CDR2 is ANQGSEA. The length of the CDR3 is 12 residues. The V end lost 5 bases, the J end lost 5 bases, and 13 bases lay between the germline ends. Across 18 months, stable Graves' hyperthyroidism was marked by no progression to ophthalmopathy.

The rearrangement links TRBV29-1 to TRBJ2-7; weak D call: TRBD2 (6 bases). Material: blood. This sequence originates from a man aged 18 to 30 with Graves' hyperthyroidism. The CDR3 nucleotides are TGCAGCGTTTCGGGGGATGTACACGAGCAGTACTTC. It translates to CSVSGDVHEQYF.